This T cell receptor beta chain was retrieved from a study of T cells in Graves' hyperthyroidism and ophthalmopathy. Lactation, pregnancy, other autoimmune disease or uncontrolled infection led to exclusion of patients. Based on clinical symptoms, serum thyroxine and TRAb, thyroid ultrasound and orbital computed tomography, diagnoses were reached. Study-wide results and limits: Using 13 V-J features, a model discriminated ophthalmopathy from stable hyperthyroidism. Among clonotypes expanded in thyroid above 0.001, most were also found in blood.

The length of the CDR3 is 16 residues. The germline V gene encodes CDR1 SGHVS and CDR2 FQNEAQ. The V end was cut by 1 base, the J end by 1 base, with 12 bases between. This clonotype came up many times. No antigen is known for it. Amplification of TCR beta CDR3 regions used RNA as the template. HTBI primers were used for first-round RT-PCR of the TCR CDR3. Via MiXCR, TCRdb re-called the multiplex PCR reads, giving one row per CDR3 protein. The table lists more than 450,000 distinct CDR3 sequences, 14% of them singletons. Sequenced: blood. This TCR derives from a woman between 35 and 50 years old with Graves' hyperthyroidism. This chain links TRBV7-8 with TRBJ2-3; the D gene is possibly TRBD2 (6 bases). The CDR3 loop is CASSLDSPSGTDTQYF. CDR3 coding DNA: TGTGCCAGCAGCTTAGATAGCCCTAGCGGCACAGATACGCAGTATTTT.